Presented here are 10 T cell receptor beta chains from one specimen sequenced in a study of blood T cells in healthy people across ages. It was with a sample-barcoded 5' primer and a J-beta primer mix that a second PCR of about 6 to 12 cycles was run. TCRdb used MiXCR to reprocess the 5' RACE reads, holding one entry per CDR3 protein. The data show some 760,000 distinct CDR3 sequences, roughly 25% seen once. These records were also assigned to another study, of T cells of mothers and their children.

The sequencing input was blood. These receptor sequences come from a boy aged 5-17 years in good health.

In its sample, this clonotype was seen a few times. The CDR3 reads CSVGWRANSPLHF. DNA of the CDR3: TGCAGCGTTGGGTGGAGGGCTAATTCACCCCTCCACTTT. The chain recombines TRBV29-1 with TRBJ1-6; D not resolved. Trimming removed 4 bases from V and 6 bases from J, with 10 bases in between. From germline, CDR1 is SQVTM and CDR2 ANQGSEA. This CDR3 is built from 13 residues.

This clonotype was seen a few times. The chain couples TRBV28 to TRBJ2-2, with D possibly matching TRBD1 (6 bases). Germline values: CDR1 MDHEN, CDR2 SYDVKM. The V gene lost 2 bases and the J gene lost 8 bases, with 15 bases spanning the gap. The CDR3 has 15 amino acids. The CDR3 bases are TGTGCCAGCAGTTTAACGGGCAGGGGAAGTGGGGAGCTGTTTTTT. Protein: CASSLTGRGSGELFF.

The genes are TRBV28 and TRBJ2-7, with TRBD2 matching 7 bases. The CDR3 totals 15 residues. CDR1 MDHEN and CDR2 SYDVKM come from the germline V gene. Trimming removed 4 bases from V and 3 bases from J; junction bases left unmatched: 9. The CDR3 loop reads CASSSPRGGSYEQYF. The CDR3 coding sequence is TGTGCCAGCAGTTCTCCCCGGGGAGGGAGCTACGAGCAGTACTTC.

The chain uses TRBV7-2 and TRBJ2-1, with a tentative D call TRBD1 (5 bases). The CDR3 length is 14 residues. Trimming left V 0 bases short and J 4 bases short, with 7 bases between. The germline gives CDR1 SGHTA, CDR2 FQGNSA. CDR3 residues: CASSLAQEYNEQFF. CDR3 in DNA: TGTGCCAGCAGCTTAGCACAGGAATACAATGAGCAGTTCTTC.

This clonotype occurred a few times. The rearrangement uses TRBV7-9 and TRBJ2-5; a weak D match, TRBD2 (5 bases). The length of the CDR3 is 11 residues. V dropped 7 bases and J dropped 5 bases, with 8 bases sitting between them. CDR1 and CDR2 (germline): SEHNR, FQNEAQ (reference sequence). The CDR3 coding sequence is TGTGCCAGCACTTGGGAGGAGACCCAGTACTTC. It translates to CASTWEETQYF.

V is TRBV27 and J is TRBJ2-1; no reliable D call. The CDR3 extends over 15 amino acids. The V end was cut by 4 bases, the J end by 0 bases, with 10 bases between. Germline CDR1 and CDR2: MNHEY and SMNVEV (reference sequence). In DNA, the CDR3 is TGTGCCAGCAGTTATTGGCAGAGCTCCTACAATGAGCAGTTCTTC. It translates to CASSYWQSSYNEQFF.

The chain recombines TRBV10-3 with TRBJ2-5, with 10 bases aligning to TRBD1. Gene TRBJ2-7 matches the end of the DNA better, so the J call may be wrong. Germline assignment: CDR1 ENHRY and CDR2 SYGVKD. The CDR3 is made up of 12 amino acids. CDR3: CAIRTGGDEQYF. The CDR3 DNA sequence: TGTGCCATACGGACAGGGGGGGACGAGCAGTACTTC.

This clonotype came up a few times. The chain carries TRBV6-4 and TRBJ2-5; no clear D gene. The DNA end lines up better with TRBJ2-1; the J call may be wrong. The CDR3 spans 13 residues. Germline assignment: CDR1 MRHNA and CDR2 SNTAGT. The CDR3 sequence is CASSGFLGNEQFF. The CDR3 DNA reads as TGTGCCAGCAGCGGCTTTTTAGGGAATGAGCAGTTCTTC.

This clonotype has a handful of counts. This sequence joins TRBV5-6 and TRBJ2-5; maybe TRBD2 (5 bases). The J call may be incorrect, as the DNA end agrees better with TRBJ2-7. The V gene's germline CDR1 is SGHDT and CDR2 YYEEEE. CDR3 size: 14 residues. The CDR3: CASSFLDGAYEQYF. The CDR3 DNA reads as TGTGCCAGCAGCTTCTTGGACGGGGCCTACGAGCAGTACTTC.

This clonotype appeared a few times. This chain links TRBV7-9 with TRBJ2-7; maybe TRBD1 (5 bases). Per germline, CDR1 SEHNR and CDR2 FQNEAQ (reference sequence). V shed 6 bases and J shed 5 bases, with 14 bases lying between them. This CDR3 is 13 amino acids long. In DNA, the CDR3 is TGTGCCAGCAGAACCAGGGATGCCCACGAGCAGTACTTC. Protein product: CASRTRDAHEQYF.